Below, 16 T cell receptor beta chains from the same sample are listed, as sequenced in a study of shared T cell receptors in the human thymus. TCRdb's table, derived via immunoSEQ multiplex PCR, lists solely in-frame clones and lacks some. The data contain almost 550,000 clones, approximately 80% of them singletons. This same sample was also taken into another study, of human thymus T cells.

Sample: thymocytes. These receptors were obtained from a boy under two years old with a congenital heart defect.

This clone has more than one count but fewer than ten. V is TRBV5-1 and J is TRBJ2-7; D may be TRBD2 (7 bases). The V end lost 0 bases, the J end lost 2 bases, and 24 bases lay between the germline ends. Germline loops: CDR1 SGHRS, CDR2 YFSETQ. This CDR3 is 19 amino acids long. The CDR3 DNA follows: TGCGCCAGCAGCTTGGGAGGACGGGGGAGGGGGAAAAGCGCCTACGAGCAGTACTTC. The encoded protein is CASSLGGRGRGKSAYEQYF.

The CDR3 loop is CASSLAVECLANGNEQFF. CDR3 coding DNA: TGTGCCAGCAGCTTAGCGGTTGAGTGCCTAGCGAACGGCAATGAGCAGTTCTTC. The chain joins TRBV7-9 to TRBJ2-1; possibly TRBD2 for D (6 bases). Germline V gene sequence: CDR1 SEHNR, CDR2 FQNEAQ (reference sequence). The CDR3 totals 18 residues. V lost 0 bases and J 6 bases, leaving 21 bases between the germline ends.

The V call is TRBV5-1, the J call TRBJ2-1, with 9 nucleotides matching TRBD2. The germline V gene has CDR1 SGHRS and CDR2 YFSETQ. V trimming: 3 bases; J trimming: 4 bases; junction bases outside the gene matches: 11. The CDR3 sequence is 17 residues long. The CDR3 nucleotides are TGCGCCAGCAGCTCGGGACTAGCCCCTAAGAGGTACAATGAGCAGTTCTTC. This codes for CASSSGLAPKRYNEQFF.

The V call is TRBV7-9, the J call TRBJ2-7; weak D call: TRBD1 (6 bases). CDR3 length: 14 residues. Germline CDR1 is SEHNR and CDR2 is FQNEAQ (reference sequence). V gave up 5 bases and J gave up 5 bases, with 16 bases separating them. DNA of the CDR3: TGTGCCAGCAGCCAAGGGACACGGTCGGACGAGCAGTACTTC. Translating gives CASSQGTRSDEQYF.

This clone came up a few times. The rearrangement uses TRBV6-1 and TRBJ1-5; no clear D. The V and J ends lost 1 base and 3 bases respectively, with 16 bases between them. CDR1 and CDR2 (germline): MNHNS, SASEGT. CDR3 length: 17 residues. For the CDR3, the DNA is TGTGCCAGCAGTGAAGTGGAGCGGGGAAGCTTCAATCAGCCCCAGCATTTT. Its protein product is CASSEVERGSFNQPQHF.

This chain joins TRBV15 and TRBJ1-4; D gene unclear. Germline CDR1 is LNHNV and CDR2 is YYDKDF (reference sequence). The V gene lost 0 bases and the J gene lost 0 bases, with 23 bases spanning the gap. The CDR3 runs to 21 residues. CDR3 in amino acids: CATSREMAVERRKATNEKLFF. CDR3 coding DNA: TGTGCCACCAGCAGAGAAATGGCCGTCGAGAGGAGGAAGGCAACTAATGAAAAACTGTTTTTT.

The rearrangement links TRBV4-2 to TRBJ2-3, with D possibly TRBD1 on 6 matching bases. The V end lost 3 bases, the J end lost 4 bases, and 17 bases lay between the germline ends. Germline V gene sequence: CDR1 LGHNA, CDR2 YNFKEQ. CDR3 length: 16 residues. The DNA for the CDR3 is TGTGCCAGCAGCCAGACAGGCCCCGAGGTCTCAGATACGCAGTATTTT. Its protein product is CASSQTGPEVSDTQYF.

The chain is built from TRBV19 and TRBJ1-5; 7 nucleotides align to TRBD1. From germline, CDR1 is LNHDA and CDR2 SQIVND (reference sequence). V lost 3 bases, J lost 5 bases, and 10 bases stayed unmatched. This CDR3 has 16 residues. In nucleotides, the CDR3 is TGTGCCAGTAGTATGGAACCGGGACAGACCGATCAGCCCCAGCATTTT. Translated: CASSMEPGQTDQPQHF.

The CDR3 spells CASSLQLTVYEQYF. The CDR3 bases are TGTGCCAGCAGTTTGCAACTCACAGTCTACGAGCAGTACTTC. The gene calls are TRBV28 and TRBJ2-7; D is uncertain. Looked up from germline, CDR1 is MDHEN and CDR2 is SYDVKM. The CDR3 extends over 14 amino acids. Trimming removed 3 bases at V and 3 bases at J, with 12 bases between. The whole variable domain, filled in from reference TRBV28 and TRBJ2-7, reads DVKVTQSSRYLVKRTGEKVFLECVQDMDHENMFWYRQDPGLGLRLIYFSYDVKMKEKGDIPEGYSVSREKKERFSLILESASTNQTSMYLCASSLQLTVYEQYFGPGTRLTVT.

V and J are TRBV6-1 and TRBJ2-5; 7 positions agree with TRBD2. From germline, CDR1 is MNHNS and CDR2 SASEGT. With 0 bases clipped from V and 7 bases from J, the junction kept 5 bases outside the gene matches. The CDR3 is 14 residues long. The CDR3 protein is CASSEASGEGTQYF. The CDR3 region has the DNA TGTGCCAGCAGTGAAGCGTCGGGGGAGGGGACCCAGTACTTC.

The V call is TRBV29-1, the J call TRBJ1-2, with 8 nucleotides matching TRBD1. This CDR3 has 13 residues. Trimming took 6 bases from V and 7 from J; bases not matched to a gene: 10. Germline CDR1 and CDR2: SQVTM and ANQGSEA. CDR3 in amino acids: CSVRRDRPFGYTF. The CDR3 DNA is TGCAGCGTGAGACGGGACAGGCCTTTTGGCTACACCTTC.

The chain couples TRBV5-6 to TRBJ1-5, with 7 positions matching TRBD1. V lost 0 bases and J lost 5; bases outside the gene matches: 5. Germline CDR1 and CDR2: SGHDT and YYEEEE. This CDR3 region has 15 residues. DNA of the CDR3: TGTGCCAGCAGCTTGGCCCGACAGGGAGATCAGCCCCAGCATTTT. The encoded protein is CASSLARQGDQPQHF.

The CDR3 nucleotides read TGTGCCAGCAGCCACGCGGCTTCTAACACCGGGGAGCTGTTTTTT. It yields the protein CASSHAASNTGELFF. The chain uses TRBV6-6 and TRBJ2-2; D ambiguous. CDR3 length equals 15 residues. The V end lost 6 bases, the J end lost 2 bases, and 13 bases lay between the germline ends. From germline, CDR1 is MNHNY and CDR2 SVGAGI (reference sequence).

Only one count was recorded for this clone. The chain combines TRBV27 with TRBJ1-5; weak D call: TRBD1 (6 bases). In germline, CDR1 is MNHEY, CDR2 SMNVEV (reference sequence). The CDR3 runs to 15 residues. Between the trimmed V and J ends, which lost 2 bases and 3 bases, there was a span of 11 bases. For the CDR3, the DNA is TGTGCCAGCAGTTTAATGGGACAAATCAATCAGCCCCAGCATTTT. Its translation is CASSLMGQINQPQHF.

Points on this clone: Other DNA sequences in this specimen translate into the identical CDR3. The chain is built from TRBV6-1 and TRBJ2-1, with D possibly matching TRBD2 (5 bases). The CDR3 has 14 residues. CDR1 is MNHNS, CDR2 SASEGT, per germline. The V end lost 6 bases, the J end lost 1 base, and 10 bases lay between the germline ends. The CDR3 spells CASRGSGSYNEQFF. The CDR3 nucleotides read TGTGCCAGCAGAGGGAGTGGGTCCTACAATGAGCAGTTCTTC.

This clone was seen only once. J is TRBJ2-1 and V is TRBV27; TRBD2 is a possible D gene (7 bases). Per germline, CDR1 MNHEY and CDR2 SMNVEV (reference sequence). Trimming took off 7 bases at V and 2 bases at J, with 15 bases between the two ends. This CDR3 region has 15 residues. The CDR3 bases are TGTGCCAGCACCCTGAGGGGGGGCGCCTACAATGAGCAGTTCTTC. Its translation is CASTLRGGAYNEQFF.